Below, 16 T cell receptor beta chains from the same sample are listed, as sequenced in a study of T cell responses to AZD1222 COVID-19 vaccine. TCRdb keeps only in-frame clones here, not all; method: immunoSEQ multiplex PCR. The sample lists about 66,000 clones; 85% to 90% were seen once. Sequenced material: peripheral blood, taken 28 days after the second dose of the MenACWY control vaccine. The receptor set was obtained from an adult who received the MenACWY meningococcal vaccine as a control.

This chain uses TRBV28 with TRBJ2-7, with 9 bases aligning to TRBD1. This CDR3 spans 15 amino acids. The junction had 10 bases not matched to a gene; V was cut back by 5 bases and J by 5 bases. Germline V gene sequence: CDR1 MDHEN, CDR2 SYDVKM. The CDR3: CASSTTGGLIHEQYF. CDR3 nucleotide sequence: TGTGCCAGCAGTACCACAGGGGGCCTAATCCACGAGCAGTACTTC. Combining the CDR3 with reference TRBV28 and TRBJ2-7 gives the whole variable domain DVKVTQSSRYLVKRTGEKVFLECVQDMDHENMFWYRQDPGLGLRLIYFSYDVKMKEKGDIPEGYSVSREKKERFSLILESASTNQTSMYLCASSTTGGLIHEQYFGPGTRLTVT.

The CDR3 nucleotides are TGTGCCAGCAGCTTAGCATACGGGGGACAGGAATCCAACTACACCTTC. This gives the protein CASSLAYGGQESNYTF. The chain uses TRBV7-8 and TRBJ1-2; 8 bases match TRBD1. Germline assignment: CDR1 SGHVS and CDR2 FQNEAQ. With V trimmed by 0 bases and J by 10 bases, 13 bases remained unmatched. The CDR3 contains 16 residues.

This clone was counted once. This chain joins TRBV2 and TRBJ1-1; TRBD1 is a possible D gene (6 bases). The V end was cut by 8 bases, the J end by 1 base, with 11 bases between. The CDR3 sequence is 13 residues long. Germline CDR1 and CDR2: SNHLY and FYNNEI. The CDR3 nucleotides are TGTGCCAGCGCCGGACAGCCGAACACTGAAGCTTTCTTT. Translated, it gives CASAGQPNTEAFF.

The chain links TRBV4-1 to TRBJ1-3; 10 positions agree with TRBD1. The J segment lost 4 bases and the V segment lost 4 bases, leaving 10 bases of the junction unmatched. Looked up from germline, CDR1 is MGHRA and CDR2 is YSYEKL. This CDR3 contains 17 residues. The CDR3 DNA reads as TGCGCCAGCAGCCGAACCGGGACAGGGGATTTCGGAAACACCATATATTTT. Protein product: CASSRTGTGDFGNTIYF.

The chain is built from TRBV7-2 and TRBJ2-1, with a possible D match to TRBD2 (5 bases). V lost 1 base to trimming and J lost 6 bases, with 7 bases between them. Germline V gene sequence: CDR1 SGHTA, CDR2 FQGNSA. The CDR3 runs to 13 residues. CDR3 amino acids: CASSLVGSNEQFF. CDR3 coding DNA: TGTGCCAGCAGCTTAGTAGGGAGCAATGAGCAGTTCTTC.

This chain uses TRBV5-1 with TRBJ1-1, with unresolved D. The V end was cut by 2 bases, the J end by 8 bases, with 22 bases between. The CDR3 loop spans 16 amino acids. Germline V gene sequence: CDR1 SGHRS, CDR2 YFSETQ. CDR3 sequence: CASSFLSSGKRKEAFF. DNA of the CDR3: TGCGCCAGCAGCTTTCTCTCAAGCGGGAAACGCAAGGAAGCTTTCTTT.

V is TRBV4-2 and J is TRBJ2-7; D is uncertain. The CDR3 totals 14 residues. Per germline, CDR1 LGHNA and CDR2 YNFKEQ. Trimming left V 0 bases short and J 1 base short, with 7 bases between. As DNA, the CDR3 is TGTGCCAGCAGCCAAGAGCTGTGGTCCTACGAGCAGTACTTC. Residues: CASSQELWSYEQYF.

The chain employs TRBV4-3 and TRBJ2-2; no definite D call. Germline CDR1 and CDR2: LGHNA and YSLEER. CDR3 length equals 15 residues. The germline V and J ends were trimmed by 0 bases and 1 base, with 6 bases remaining between them. The CDR3 DNA reads as TGCGCCAGCAGCCAAGAGTTGGGGAACACCGGGGAGCTGTTTTTT. It is translated as CASSQELGNTGELFF.

This clone was recorded a few times. The CDR3 DNA follows: TGCGCCAGCAGCCAACCCGACAACTACAATGAGCAGTTCTTC. Translating gives CASSQPDNYNEQFF. V is TRBV4-1 and J is TRBJ2-1; D is ambiguous. Germline CDR1 MGHRA, CDR2 YSYEKL. The CDR3 contains 14 residues. Trimming took 2 bases from V and 3 from J, leaving 8 bases between them.

The rearrangement links TRBV29-1 to TRBJ1-4; D is undetermined. V lost 5 bases to trimming and J lost 4 bases, with 11 bases between them. CDR3 length: 13 amino acids. CDR1 SQVTM and CDR2 ANQGSEA come from the germline V gene. CDR3 nucleotide sequence: TGCAGCGTTCCGGACGGCAGTAATGAAAAACTGTTTTTT. Encoded protein: CSVPDGSNEKLFF. Full variable domain (remainder filled in from reference TRBV29-1 and TRBJ1-4): SAVISQKPSRDICQRGTSLTIQCQVDSQVTMMFWYRQQPGQSLTLIATANQGSEATYESGFVIDKFPISRPNLTFSTLTVSNMSPEDSSIYLCSVPDGSNEKLFFGSGTQLSVL.

The chain joins TRBV5-4 to TRBJ1-5, with D maybe TRBD1 (6 bases). CDR3 length: 15 amino acids. CDR1 and CDR2 from the germline V gene are SGHNT and YYREEE (reference sequence). V lost 4 bases and J 4 bases, leaving 15 bases between the germline ends. The CDR3 coding sequence is TGTGCCAGCAGCGTCGGGGGGCAGGGGAATCAGCCCCAGCATTTT. It yields the protein CASSVGGQGNQPQHF.

This rearrangement joins TRBV7-2 to TRBJ2-3, with 11 positions matching TRBD1. Trimming at V came to 5 bases and at J to 0 bases, leaving 13 bases not matched to a gene. The CDR3 has 19 amino acids. Germline CDR1 reads SGHTA; CDR2 reads FQGNSA. CDR3 sequence: CASSPRTGGTRFSTDTQYF. Here the CDR3 DNA reads TGTGCCAGCAGCCCGCGGACAGGGGGCACCCGATTTAGCACAGATACGCAGTATTTT.

J is TRBJ2-7 and V is TRBV3-1 (or the pseudogene TRBV3-2); D is possibly TRBD2 (5 bases). The germline V gene encodes CDR1 LGHDT and CDR2 YNNKEL (reference sequence). This CDR3 is 16 amino acids long. With 0 bases removed from V and 1 base from J, the gap between germline ends came to 13 bases. The DNA of the CDR3 is TGTGCCAGCAGCCAAGACGGTGTAGCGTTATCCTACGAGCAGTACTTC. Translating gives CASSQDGVALSYEQYF.

V gene TRBV15 combines with J gene TRBJ2-7, with 11 bases identical to TRBD1. This CDR3 has 14 amino acids. Per germline, CDR1 LNHNV and CDR2 YYDKDF (reference sequence). V shed 3 bases and J 9 bases; nucleotides not matched to a gene: 7. As DNA, the CDR3 is TGTGCCACCAGCAGCTCCGGACAGGGGGCGTCGCAGTACTTC. Translated, it gives CATSSSGQGASQYF.

This chain connects TRBV14 to TRBJ2-1; the D gene is possibly TRBD2 (6 bases). The V gene's germline CDR1 is SGHDN and CDR2 FVKESK. The CDR3 has 15 amino acids. Trimming took 1 base from V and 6 from J, leaving 13 bases between them. CDR3 sequence: CASSQVLGGGNEQFF. The CDR3 bases are TGTGCCAGCAGCCAAGTCCTCGGGGGTGGCAATGAGCAGTTCTTC.

The chain has TRBV2 and TRBJ2-2, with D perhaps matching TRBD1 (5 bases). The germline CDR1 and CDR2 sequences are SNHLY and FYNNEI. V dropped 8 bases and J dropped 4 bases, with 14 bases sitting between them. This CDR3 is 14 amino acids long. CDR3 coding DNA: TGTGCCAGCCTTTTCCCGGACACCACCGGGGAGCTGTTTTTT. The encoded protein is CASLFPDTTGELFF.